This T cell receptor beta chain was retrieved from a study of CD8+CD57+ T cells in acquired aplastic anemia. Study-level background: An average of 3.2 ug of DNA was obtained from sorted CD4+ and CD8+ cells. Study results and caveats: With respect to CD8+ Simpson's diversity, patients and controls did not differ significantly. Around 29 CD8+ CDR3 sequences were shared between patients and controls.

As concerns this clonotype: As yet, its antigen is unknown.

V was clipped by 7 bases and J by 3 bases; unmatched bases: 7. Germline values: CDR1 MNHNS, CDR2 SASEGT. CDR3 length: 14 amino acids. Genomic DNA was employed as the template in profiling TCR beta VDJ and CDR3. One entry per CDR3 protein, called by TCRdb with MiXCR from the reads. The table records approximately 250,000 distinct CDR3 sequences, approximately 86% of them present only once. CD8+CD57+ cell expansion had been shown by flow cytometry in patients chosen for sequencing. When blood sampling took place, the patients had received no therapy. The receptor was isolated from a human donor with aplastic anemia. Sequencing was carried out using sorted CD4+, CD8+, or CD8+CD57+ T cells (not recorded which) from PBMCs. This chain links TRBV6-1 with TRBJ1-1, with 8 bases identical to TRBD1. CDR3 nucleotide sequence: TGTGCCAGCAACACAGGGGGACTGGACACTGAAGCTTTCTTT. This translates into CASNTGGLDTEAFF.